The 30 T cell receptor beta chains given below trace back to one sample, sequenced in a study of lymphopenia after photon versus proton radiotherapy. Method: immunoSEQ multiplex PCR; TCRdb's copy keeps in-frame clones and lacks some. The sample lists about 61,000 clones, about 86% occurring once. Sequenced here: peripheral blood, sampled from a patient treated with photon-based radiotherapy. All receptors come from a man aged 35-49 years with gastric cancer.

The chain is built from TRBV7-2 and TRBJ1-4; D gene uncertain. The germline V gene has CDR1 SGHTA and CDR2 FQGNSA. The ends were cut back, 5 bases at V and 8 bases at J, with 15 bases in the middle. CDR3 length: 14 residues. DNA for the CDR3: TGTGCCAGCAGCCCCGCCCAGGCCGGGGAAAAACTGTTTTTT. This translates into CASSPAQAGEKLFF. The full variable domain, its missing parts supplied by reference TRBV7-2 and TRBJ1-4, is GAGVSQSPSNKVTEKGKDVELRCDPISGHTALYWYRQSLGQGLEFLIYFQGNSAPDKSGLPSDRFSAERTGGSVSTLTIQRTQQEDSAVYLCASSPAQAGEKLFFGSGTQLSVL.

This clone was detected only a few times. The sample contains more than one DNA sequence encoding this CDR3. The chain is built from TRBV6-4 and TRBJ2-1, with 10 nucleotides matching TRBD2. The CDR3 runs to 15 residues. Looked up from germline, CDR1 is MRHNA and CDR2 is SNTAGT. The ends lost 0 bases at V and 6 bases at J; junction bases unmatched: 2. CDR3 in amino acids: CASSDSSGGANEQFF. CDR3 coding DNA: TGTGCCAGCAGTGACTCGAGCGGGGGGGCCAATGAGCAGTTCTTC.

This CDR3 reads CASSGWGTNSPLHF. The CDR3 coding sequence is TGTGCCAGTAGTGGTTGGGGGACTAATTCACCCCTCCACTTT. This rearrangement joins TRBV19 to TRBJ1-6; tentative D call: TRBD1 (5 bases). CDR1 LNHDA and CDR2 SQIVND come from the germline V gene (reference sequence). V dropped 5 bases and J dropped 6 bases, with 11 bases sitting between them. The CDR3 spans 14 residues. The full variable domain, completed using reference TRBV19 and TRBJ1-6, is DGGITQSPKYLFRKEGQNVTLSCEQNLNHDAMYWYRQDPGQGLRLIYYSQIVNDFQKGDIAEGYSVSREKKESFPLTVTSAQKNPTAFYLCASSGWGTNSPLHFGNGTRLTVT.

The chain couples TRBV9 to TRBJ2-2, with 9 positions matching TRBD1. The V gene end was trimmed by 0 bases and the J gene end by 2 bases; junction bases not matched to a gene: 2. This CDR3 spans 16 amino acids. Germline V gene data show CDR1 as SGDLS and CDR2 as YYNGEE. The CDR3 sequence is CASSVGQGGNTGELFF. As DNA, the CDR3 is TGTGCCAGCAGCGTAGGACAGGGGGGAAACACCGGGGAGCTGTTTTTT.

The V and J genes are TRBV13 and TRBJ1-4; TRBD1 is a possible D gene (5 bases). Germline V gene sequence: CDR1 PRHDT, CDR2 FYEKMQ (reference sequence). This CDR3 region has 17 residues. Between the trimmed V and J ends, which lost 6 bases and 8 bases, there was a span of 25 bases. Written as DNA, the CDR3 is TGTGCCAGCAGATTATGGGGGACTTCTGGACTGGAGGAAAAACTGTTTTTT. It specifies CASRLWGTSGLEEKLFF.

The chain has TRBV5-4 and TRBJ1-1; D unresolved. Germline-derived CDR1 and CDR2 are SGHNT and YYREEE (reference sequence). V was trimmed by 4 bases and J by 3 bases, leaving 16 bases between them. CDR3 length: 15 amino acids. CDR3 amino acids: CASSPGGQVYTEAFF. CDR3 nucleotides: TGTGCCAGCAGCCCGGGCGGGCAGGTGTACACTGAAGCTTTCTTT.

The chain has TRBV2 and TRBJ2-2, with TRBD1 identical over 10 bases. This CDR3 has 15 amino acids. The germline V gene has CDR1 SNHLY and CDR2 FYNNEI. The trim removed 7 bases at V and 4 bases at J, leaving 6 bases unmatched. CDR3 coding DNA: TGTGCCAGCAACGTGGACAGGGGGTCCACCGGGGAGCTGTTTTTT. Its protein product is CASNVDRGSTGELFF.

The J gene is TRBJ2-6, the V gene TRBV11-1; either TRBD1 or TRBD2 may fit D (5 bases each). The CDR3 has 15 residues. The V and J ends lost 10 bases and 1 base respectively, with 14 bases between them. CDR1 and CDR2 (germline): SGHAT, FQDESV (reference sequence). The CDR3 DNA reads TGTGCCACCTCCGCGAGGGGATCTGGGGCCAACGTCCTGACTTTC. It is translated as CATSARGSGANVLTF.

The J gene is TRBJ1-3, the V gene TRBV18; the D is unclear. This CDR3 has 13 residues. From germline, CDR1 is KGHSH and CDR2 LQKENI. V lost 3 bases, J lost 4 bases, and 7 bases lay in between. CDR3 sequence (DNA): TGTGCCAGCTCACCGGGGATGGGAAACACCATATATTTT. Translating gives CASSPGMGNTIYF.

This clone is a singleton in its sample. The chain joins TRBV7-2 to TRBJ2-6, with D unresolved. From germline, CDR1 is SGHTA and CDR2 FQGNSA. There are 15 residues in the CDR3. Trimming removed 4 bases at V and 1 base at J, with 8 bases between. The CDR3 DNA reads TGTGCCAGCAGCTCACTTCTATCTGGGGCCAACGTCCTGACTTTC. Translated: CASSSLLSGANVLTF.

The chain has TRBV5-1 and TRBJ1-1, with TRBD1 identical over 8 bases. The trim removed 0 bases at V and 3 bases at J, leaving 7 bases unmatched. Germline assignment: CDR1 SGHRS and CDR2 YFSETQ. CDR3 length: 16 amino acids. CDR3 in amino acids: CASSLGQGRTDTEAFF. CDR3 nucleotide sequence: TGCGCCAGCAGCTTGGGACAGGGGCGCACGGACACTGAAGCTTTCTTT.

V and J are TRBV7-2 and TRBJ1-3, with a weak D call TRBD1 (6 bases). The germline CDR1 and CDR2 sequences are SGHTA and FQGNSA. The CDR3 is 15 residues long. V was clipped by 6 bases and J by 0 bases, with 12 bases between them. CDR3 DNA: TGTGCCAGCAGATTCGACAGGAGCTCTGGAAACACCATATATTTT. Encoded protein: CASRFDRSSGNTIYF.

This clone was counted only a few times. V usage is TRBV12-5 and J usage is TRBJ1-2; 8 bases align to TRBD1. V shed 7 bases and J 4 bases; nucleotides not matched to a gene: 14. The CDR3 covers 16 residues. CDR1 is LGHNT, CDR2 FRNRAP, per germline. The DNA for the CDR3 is TGTGCTAGTGCTCAGAGACCGGGACAGGTTTCCTATGGCTACACCTTC. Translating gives CASAQRPGQVSYGYTF.

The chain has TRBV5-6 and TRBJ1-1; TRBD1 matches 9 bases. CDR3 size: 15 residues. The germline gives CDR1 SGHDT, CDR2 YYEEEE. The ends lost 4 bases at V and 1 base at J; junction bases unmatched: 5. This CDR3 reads CASSGSQGANTEAFF. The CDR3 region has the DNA TGTGCCAGCAGCGGCTCACAGGGGGCGAACACTGAAGCTTTCTTT.

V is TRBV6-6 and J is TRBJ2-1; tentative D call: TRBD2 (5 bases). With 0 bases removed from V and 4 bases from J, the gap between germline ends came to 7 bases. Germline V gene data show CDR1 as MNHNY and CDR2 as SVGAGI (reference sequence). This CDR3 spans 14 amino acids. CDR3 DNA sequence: TGTGCCAGCAGTTACTCGCGGGTATACAATGAGCAGTTCTTC. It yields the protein CASSYSRVYNEQFF.

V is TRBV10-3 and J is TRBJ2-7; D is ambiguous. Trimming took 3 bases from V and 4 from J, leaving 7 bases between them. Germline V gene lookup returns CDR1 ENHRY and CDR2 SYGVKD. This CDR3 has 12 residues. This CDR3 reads CAISDQAYEQYF. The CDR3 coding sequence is TGTGCCATCAGTGACCAAGCGTACGAGCAGTACTTC.

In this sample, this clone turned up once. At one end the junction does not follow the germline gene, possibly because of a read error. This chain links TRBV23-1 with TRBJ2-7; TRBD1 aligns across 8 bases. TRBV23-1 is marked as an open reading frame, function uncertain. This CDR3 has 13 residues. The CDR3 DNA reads TGCGCCAGCAGTCAGAATAAGGGACAGGACCTGAACTTC. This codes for CASSQNKGQDLNF.

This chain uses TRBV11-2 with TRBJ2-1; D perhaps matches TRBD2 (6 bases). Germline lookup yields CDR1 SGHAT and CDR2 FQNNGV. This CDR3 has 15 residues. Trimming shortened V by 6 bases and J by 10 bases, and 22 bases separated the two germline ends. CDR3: CASREVRGGQSEQFF. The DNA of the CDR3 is TGTGCCAGCAGGGAGGTTAGGGGAGGCCAGAGCGAGCAGTTCTTC. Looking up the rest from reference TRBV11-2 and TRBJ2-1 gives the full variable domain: EAGVAQSPRYKIIEKRQSVAFWCNPISGHATLYWYQQILGQGPKLLIQFQNNGVVDDSQLPKDRFSAERLKGVDSTLKIQPAKLEDSAVYLCASREVRGGQSEQFFGPGTRLTVL.

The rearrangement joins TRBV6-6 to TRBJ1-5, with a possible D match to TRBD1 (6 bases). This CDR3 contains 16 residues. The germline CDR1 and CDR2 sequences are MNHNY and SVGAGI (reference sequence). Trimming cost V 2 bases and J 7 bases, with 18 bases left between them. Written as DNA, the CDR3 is TGTGCCAGCAGTTACCCGTGGGAGGGGGTATTACAGCCCCAGCATTTT. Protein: CASSYPWEGVLQPQHF.

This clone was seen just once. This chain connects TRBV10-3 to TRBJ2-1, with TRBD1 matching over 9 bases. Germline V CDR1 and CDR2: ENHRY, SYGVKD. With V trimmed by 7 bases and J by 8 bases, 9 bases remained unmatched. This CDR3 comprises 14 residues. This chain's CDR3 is CAIKVRDREDEQFF. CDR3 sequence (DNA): TGTGCCATCAAAGTCCGGGACAGGGAGGATGAGCAGTTCTTC.

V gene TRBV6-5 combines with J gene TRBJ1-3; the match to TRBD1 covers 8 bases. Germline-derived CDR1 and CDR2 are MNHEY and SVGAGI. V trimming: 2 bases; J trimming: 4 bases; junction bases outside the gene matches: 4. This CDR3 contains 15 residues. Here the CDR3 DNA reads TGTGCCAGCAGTTACGGACAGGGAGGAGGAAACACCATATATTTT. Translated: CASSYGQGGGNTIYF.

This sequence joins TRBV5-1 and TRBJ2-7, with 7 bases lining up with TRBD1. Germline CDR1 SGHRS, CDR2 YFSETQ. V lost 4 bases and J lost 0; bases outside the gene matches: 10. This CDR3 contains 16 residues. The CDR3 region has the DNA TGCGCCAGCAGCACCGGACGCCGGGACAGCTCCTACGAGCAGTACTTC. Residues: CASSTGRRDSSYEQYF.

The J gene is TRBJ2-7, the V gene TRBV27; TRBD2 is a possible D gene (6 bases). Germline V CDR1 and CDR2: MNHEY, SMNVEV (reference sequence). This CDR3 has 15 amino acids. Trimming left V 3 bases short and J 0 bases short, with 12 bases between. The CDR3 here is CASSLEGRSSYEQYF. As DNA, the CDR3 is TGTGCCAGCAGTTTGGAGGGACGGAGCTCCTACGAGCAGTACTTC.

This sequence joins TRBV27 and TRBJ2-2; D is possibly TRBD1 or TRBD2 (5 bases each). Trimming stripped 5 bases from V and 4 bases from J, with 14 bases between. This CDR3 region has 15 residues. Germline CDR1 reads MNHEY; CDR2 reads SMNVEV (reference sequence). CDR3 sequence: CASSRVRAGTGELFF. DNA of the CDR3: TGTGCCAGCAGTCGTGTCAGGGCGGGCACCGGGGAGCTGTTTTTT.

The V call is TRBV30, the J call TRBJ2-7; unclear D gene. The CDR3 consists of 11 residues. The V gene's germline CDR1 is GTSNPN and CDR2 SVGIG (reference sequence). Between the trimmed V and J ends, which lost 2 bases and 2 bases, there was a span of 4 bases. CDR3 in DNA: TGTGCCTGGAGTACCCCCTACGAGCAGTACTTC. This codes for CAWSTPYEQYF. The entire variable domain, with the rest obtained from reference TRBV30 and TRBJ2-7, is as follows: SQTIHQWPATLVQPVGSPLSLECTVEGTSNPNLYWYRQAAGRGLQLLFYSVGIGQISSEVPQNLSASRPQDRQFILSSKKLLLSDSGFYLCAWSTPYEQYFGPGTRLTVT.

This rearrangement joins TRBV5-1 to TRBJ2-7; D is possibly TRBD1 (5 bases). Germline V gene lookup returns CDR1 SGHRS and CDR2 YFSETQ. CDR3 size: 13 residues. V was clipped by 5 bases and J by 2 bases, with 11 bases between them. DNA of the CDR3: TGCGCCAGCAGGGCGGCAGGGACCTACGAGCAGTACTTC. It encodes CASRAAGTYEQYF.

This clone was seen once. CDR3: CASSQPGAVREKLFF. The CDR3 coding sequence is TGTGCCAGCAGCCAACCGGGGGCAGTACGTGAAAAACTGTTTTTT. V usage is TRBV14 and J usage is TRBJ1-4; possible D gene TRBD1, 6 bases. V lost 2 bases and J 7 bases, leaving 14 bases between the germline ends. Per germline, CDR1 SGHDN and CDR2 FVKESK. This CDR3 has 15 residues.

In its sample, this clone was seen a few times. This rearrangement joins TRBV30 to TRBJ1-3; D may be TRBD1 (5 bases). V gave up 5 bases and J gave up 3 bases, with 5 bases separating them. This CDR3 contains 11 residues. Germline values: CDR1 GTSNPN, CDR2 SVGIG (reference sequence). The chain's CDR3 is CAWGGGNTIYF. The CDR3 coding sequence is TGTGCCTGGGGGGGTGGAAACACCATATATTTT. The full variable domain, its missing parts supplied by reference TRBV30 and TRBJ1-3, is SQTIHQWPATLVQPVGSPLSLECTVEGTSNPNLYWYRQAAGRGLQLLFYSVGIGQISSEVPQNLSASRPQDRQFILSSKKLLLSDSGFYLCAWGGGNTIYFGEGSWLTVV.

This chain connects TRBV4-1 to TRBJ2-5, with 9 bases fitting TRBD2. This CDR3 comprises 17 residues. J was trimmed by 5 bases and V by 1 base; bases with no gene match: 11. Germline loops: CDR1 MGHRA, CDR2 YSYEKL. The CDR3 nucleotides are TGCGCCAGCAGCCAAGCCAGCGGGGGGTCTGTCCGGGAGACCCAGTACTTC. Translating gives CASSQASGGSVRETQYF.

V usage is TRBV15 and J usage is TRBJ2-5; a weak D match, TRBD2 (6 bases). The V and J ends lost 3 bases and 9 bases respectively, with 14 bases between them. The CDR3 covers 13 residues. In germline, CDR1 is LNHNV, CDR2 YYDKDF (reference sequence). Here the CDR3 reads CATSRSRDFPQYF. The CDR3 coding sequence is TGTGCCACCAGCAGGTCCAGGGACTTTCCCCAGTACTTC.